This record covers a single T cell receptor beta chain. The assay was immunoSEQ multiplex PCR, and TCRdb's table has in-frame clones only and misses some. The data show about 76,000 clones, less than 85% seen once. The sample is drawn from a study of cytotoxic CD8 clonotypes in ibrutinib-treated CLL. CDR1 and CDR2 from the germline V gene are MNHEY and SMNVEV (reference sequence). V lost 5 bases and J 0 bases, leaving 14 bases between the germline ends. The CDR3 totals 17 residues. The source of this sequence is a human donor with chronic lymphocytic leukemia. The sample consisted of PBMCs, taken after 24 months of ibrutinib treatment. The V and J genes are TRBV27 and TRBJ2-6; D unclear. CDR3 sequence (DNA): TGTGCCAGCAGTAAAGTCGGCCCTTTCTCTGGGGCCAACGTCCTGACTTTC. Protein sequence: CASSKVGPFSGANVLTF.